This is a list of T cell receptor beta chains from one sample in a study of blood T cell repertoires in COVID-19. TCRdb's table, derived via immunoSEQ multiplex PCR, lists solely in-frame clones and lacks some. The sample carries a few hundred thousand clones, more than 85% recorded once. Sequencing was performed on PBMCs or T cells enriched from blood (not recorded which). The source is a young woman who had recovered from COVID-19. Both conserved end residues are part of each CDR3. A D gene is named only where the DNA matches it firmly. The size entry is marked missing in some rows and otherwise reads once, few, many or a size class.

v_call	d_call	j_call	clone_size	cdr3_nt	cdr3_aa
TRBV19	.	TRBJ1-1	.	TGTGCCAGTAGGGGCGCGTCCATGAACACTGAAGCTTTCTTT	CASRGASMNTEAFF
TRBV7-8	TRBD1	TRBJ1-2	.	TGTGCCAGCAGCCGCGACAGGGGGCGATTTGGCTACACCTTC	CASSRDRGRFGYTF
TRBV5-1	.	TRBJ2-1	.	TGCGCCAGTGGATCCGGGACTGGGCCCTACAATGAGCAGTTCTTC	CASGSGTGPYNEQFF
TRBV6-5	.	TRBJ2-7	.	TGTGCCAGCAGCCAAGGAGGAAATCAGTACTTC	CASSQGGNQYF
TRBV9	TRBD2	TRBJ2-3	.	TGTGCCAGCAGCGTAGACTCTAGCGGGGGGCCTGTCGATACGCAGTATTTT	CASSVDSSGGPVDTQYF
TRBV2	TRBD2	TRBJ2-7	once	TGTGCGGTGGTGCCGAAGCGGGGGCACTCCTACGAGCAGTACTTC	CAVVPKRGHSYEQYF
TRBV12-3/TRBV12-4	TRBD1	TRBJ2-7	.	TGTGCCAGCAGTAAGGGGACAGGGCAGGAGCAGTACTTC	CASSKGTGQEQYF
TRBV30	TRBD1	TRBJ1-4	.	TGTGCCTGGGACCGGGACAGTGGGACTGAAAAACTGTTTTTT	CAWDRDSGTEKLFF
TRBV5-8	.	TRBJ2-3	few	TGTGCCAGCAGCTTGGTTACAGTTCGGGATACGCAGTATTTT	CASSLVTVRDTQYF
TRBV2	.	TRBJ1-2	few	TGTGCCAGCAGCGGAGACCGCTATGGCTACACCTTC	CASSGDRYGYTF